Below, 18 T cell receptor beta chains from the same sample are listed, as sequenced in a study of cytotoxic CD8 clonotypes in ibrutinib-treated CLL. Data came from immunoSEQ multiplex PCR; TCRdb stores just in-frame clones and leaves some out. The data contain about 270,000 clones, more than 70% of them singletons. This specimen consisted of PBMCs, obtained at disease progression, from a patient treated with ibrutinib. The receptors were gathered from a human donor with chronic lymphocytic leukemia.

The chain recombines TRBV28 with TRBJ1-2; TRBD1 matches 10 bases. The CDR3 runs 17 residues. Per germline, CDR1 MDHEN and CDR2 SYDVKM. V trimming: 4 bases; J trimming: 6 bases; junction bases outside the gene matches: 14. CDR3 sequence reads: CASSSTSTGGAEHGYTF. DNA of the CDR3: TGTGCCAGCAGTTCAACCTCGACAGGGGGCGCCGAGCATGGCTACACCTTC.

This clone showed up just a few times. The rearrangement joins TRBV6-4 to TRBJ1-1, with D tentatively TRBD1 (5 bases). CDR1 MRHNA and CDR2 SNTAGT come from the germline V gene. V was clipped by 7 bases and J by 5 bases, with 8 bases between them. The CDR3 has 11 amino acids. CDR3 sequence reads: CASTGGTEAFF. In DNA form, the CDR3 reads TGTGCCAGCACGGGGGGGACTGAAGCTTTCTTT.

The rearrangement joins TRBV6-1 to TRBJ2-7, with unresolved D. Between the trimmed V and J ends, which lost 2 bases and 3 bases, there was a span of 5 bases. The V gene's germline CDR1 is MNHNS and CDR2 SASEGT. The CDR3 loop spans 12 amino acids. CDR3 DNA sequence: TGTGCCAGCAGTGAATTGGGCTACGAGCAGTACTTC. This codes for CASSELGYEQYF.

This chain uses TRBV5-6 with TRBJ2-1; tentatively, D is TRBD1 or TRBD2 (5 bases each). The germline gives CDR1 SGHDT, CDR2 YYEEEE. Between the trimmed V and J ends, which lost 4 bases and 9 bases, there was a span of 11 bases. This CDR3 comprises 12 residues. The CDR3 reads CASSRDGREQFF. The DNA for the CDR3 is TGTGCCAGCAGCCGGGACGGGCGTGAGCAGTTCTTC.

J is TRBJ2-7 and V is TRBV5-4; D is ambiguous. This CDR3 is 14 amino acids long. CDR1 SGHNT and CDR2 YYREEE come from the germline V gene (reference sequence). Trimming removed 3 bases from V and 0 bases from J, with 10 bases in between. CDR3 DNA sequence: TGTGCCAGCAGCTCCGGGCCCAACTCCTACGAGCAGTACTTC. Protein sequence: CASSSGPNSYEQYF.

This sequence joins TRBV4-1 and TRBJ1-2, with 10 bases aligning to TRBD1. Per the germline V gene, CDR1 is MGHRA and CDR2 is YSYEKL. The CDR3 totals 15 residues. Trimming cost V 4 bases and J 4 bases; bases outside gene matches: 6. The CDR3 loop reads CASSPRQGASYGYTF. The CDR3 coding sequence is TGCGCCAGCAGCCCCCGACAGGGGGCTAGCTATGGCTACACCTTC.

This chain links TRBV27 with TRBJ2-5; possible D gene TRBD1, 6 bases. Germline V CDR1 and CDR2: MNHEY, SMNVEV (reference sequence). V lost 5 bases and J lost 4, with 14 bases in between. This CDR3 comprises 14 residues. CDR3 loop: CASSTLQGGETQYF. The CDR3 nucleotides are TGTGCCAGCAGTACCTTACAGGGCGGAGAGACCCAGTACTTC.

The chain recombines TRBV2 with TRBJ2-4; D is ambiguous. Germline assignment: CDR1 SNHLY and CDR2 FYNNEI. The length of the CDR3 is 14 residues. V was trimmed by 3 bases and J by 5 bases, leaving 11 bases between them. The CDR3 DNA sequence: TGTGCCAGCAGTGACTACGCGGCCCAAAACATTCAGTACTTC. As protein: CASSDYAAQNIQYF. The full variable domain, rest sourced from reference TRBV2 and TRBJ2-4, is EPEVTQTPSHQVTQMGQEVILRCVPISNHLYFYWYRQILGQKVEFLVSFYNNEISEKSEIFDDQFSVERPDGSNFTLKIRSTKLEDSAMYFCASSDYAAQNIQYFGAGTRLSVL.

The CDR3 nucleotides read TGTGCCAGTAGTATAGATATGTCCCTAGTCCTCGGGGAGCTGTTTTTT. Amino acid sequence: CASSIDMSLVLGELFF. The chain carries TRBV19 and TRBJ2-2; D is unclear. Germline assignment: CDR1 LNHDA and CDR2 SQIVND (reference sequence). V was trimmed by 0 bases and J by 7 bases, leaving 15 bases between them. The CDR3 contains 16 residues.

The chain uses TRBV5-4 and TRBJ2-5, with TRBD1 identical over 11 bases. Germline assignment: CDR1 SGHNT and CDR2 YYREEE (reference sequence). The CDR3 has 16 amino acids. Trimming cost V 4 bases and J 3 bases; bases outside gene matches: 8. The CDR3 loop reads CASSPGGQGAEETQYF. The CDR3, as DNA: TGTGCCAGCAGCCCGGGAGGACAGGGGGCCGAAGAGACCCAGTACTTC.

The chain has TRBV7-3 and TRBJ2-7, with D possibly called TRBD1 or TRBD2 (5 bases each). Trimming shortened V by 4 bases and J by 0 bases, and 13 bases separated the two germline ends. Germline V lookup: CDR1 SGHTA, CDR2 FQGTGA. The CDR3 sequence is 15 residues long. The CDR3 DNA reads as TGTGCCAGCAGCTCCGGGACGGTTAGCTCCTACGAGCAGTACTTC. Translation gives CASSSGTVSSYEQYF.

This chain joins TRBV7-2 and TRBJ1-2, with 11 nucleotides matching TRBD1. The CDR3 sequence is 17 residues long. From germline, CDR1 is SGHTA and CDR2 FQGNSA. V gave up 2 bases and J gave up 3 bases; unmatched junction bases: 8. The CDR3 loop reads CASSLKSGQGADYGYTF. CDR3 sequence (DNA): TGTGCCAGCAGCTTAAAGTCCGGACAGGGGGCGGACTATGGCTACACCTTC.

This CDR3 reads CASPTTNTEAFF. In nucleotides, the CDR3 is TGTGCCAGCCCTACAACAAACACTGAAGCTTTCTTT. The V call is TRBV6-5, the J call TRBJ1-1; D gene ambiguous. The germline V gene encodes CDR1 MNHEY and CDR2 SVGAGI. The CDR3 spans 12 residues. Trimming took off 8 bases at V and 2 bases at J, with 9 bases between the two ends.

V and J are TRBV19 and TRBJ1-4; D possibly corresponds to TRBD1 (6 bases). The CDR3 covers 14 residues. Germline V CDR1 and CDR2: LNHDA, SQIVND (reference sequence). The V end was cut by 6 bases, the J end by 3 bases, with 11 bases between. The DNA of the CDR3 is TGTGCCAGTAGCAACAGGGCGCCTAATGAAAAACTGTTTTTT. Residues: CASSNRAPNEKLFF.

Of note for this clone: A clone one base away is much larger, so this may be a read error. Other nucleotide sequences in the sample specify the same CDR3. The J gene is TRBJ2-3, the V gene TRBV6-5, with no clear D. The V gene lost 6 bases and the J gene lost 5 bases, with 6 bases spanning the gap. Germline values: CDR1 MNHEY, CDR2 SVGAGI. This CDR3 has 11 residues. The CDR3: CASSLGDTQYF. The CDR3 DNA reads as TGTGCCAGCAGCCTAGGAGATACGCAGTATTTT.

The rearrangement joins TRBV4-1 to TRBJ2-2; 10 nucleotides match TRBD2. The germline gives CDR1 MGHRA, CDR2 YSYEKL. The CDR3 runs to 16 residues. The V segment lost 5 bases and the J segment 5 bases; nucleotides outside the gene matches: 8. Here the CDR3 reads CASSAGAGGRTGELFF. The DNA for the CDR3 is TGCGCCAGCAGCGCGGGAGCGGGGGGGAGGACCGGGGAGCTGTTTTTT.

The chain links TRBV19 to TRBJ2-5; the match to TRBD2 covers 11 bases. V was pared by 8 bases and J by 1 base, with 6 bases of the junction left unmatched. Germline lookup yields CDR1 LNHDA and CDR2 SQIVND (reference sequence). CDR3 length: 15 amino acids. CDR3 loop: CASRATSGTQETQYF. The CDR3 nucleotides read TGTGCCAGTCGGGCGACTAGCGGGACCCAAGAGACCCAGTACTTC.

The rearrangement links TRBV19 to TRBJ2-2, with 9 bases lining up with TRBD1. Per germline, CDR1 LNHDA and CDR2 SQIVND (reference sequence). The CDR3 covers 22 residues. With V trimmed by 2 bases and J by 0 bases, 19 bases remained unmatched. CDR3: CASSIRGQGQVGWRANTGELFF. As DNA, the CDR3 is TGTGCCAGTAGTATAAGGGGACAGGGCCAAGTAGGGTGGAGAGCGAACACCGGGGAGCTGTTTTTT.